Listed here are 6 T cell receptor beta chains from one sample, sequenced in a study of blood T cell repertoires in COVID-19. Profiled with immunoSEQ multiplex PCR; TCRdb holds only in-frame clones, not every one. Seen here are 300,000 to 400,000 clones, approximately 90% observed once, and the top ten hold approximately 1.8%. What was sequenced was peripheral blood. The receptor set was obtained from a woman in her 30s with COVID-19, enrolled during active disease.

The rearrangement links TRBV5-1 to TRBJ2-2; TRBD2 might be the D (5 bases). Germline loops: CDR1 SGHRS, CDR2 YFSETQ. V lost 1 base and J lost 3, with 10 bases in between. The CDR3 runs to 15 residues. CDR3 in DNA: TGCGCCAGCAGCTTGTTAGGACTTCACACCGGGGAGCTGTTTTTT. Translating it yields CASSLLGLHTGELFF.

The chain links TRBV19 to TRBJ1-6; a possible D gene is TRBD1 (5 bases). The germline V gene has CDR1 LNHDA and CDR2 SQIVND (reference sequence). Trimming cost V 9 bases and J 4 bases, with 16 bases left between them. This CDR3 region has 15 residues. CDR3 sequence: CASRTSSMYNSPLHF. The CDR3 DNA follows: TGTGCCAGCCGGACATCGTCTATGTATAATTCACCCCTCCACTTT.

Concerning this clone itself: Additional DNA sequences in this sample encode the identical CDR3. V usage is TRBV12-3 or TRBV12-4 and J usage is TRBJ1-1; D is unresolved. There are 13 residues in the CDR3. V was pared by 6 bases and J by 1 base, with 9 bases between. The CDR3 DNA is TGTGCCAGCAGCCTGACTGAGAACACTGAAGCTTTCTTT. Protein: CASSLTENTEAFF.

This clone was counted once. The chain links TRBV3-1 (or the pseudogene TRBV3-2) to TRBJ1-2; TRBD1 agrees at 8 bases. The CDR3 sequence is 13 residues long. Germline CDR1 and CDR2: LGHDT and YNNKEL (reference sequence). J lost 2 bases, V lost 4 bases, and 0 bases had no gene match. The CDR3 sequence is CASSRDRNYGYTF. CDR3 nucleotides: TGTGCCAGCAGCCGGGACAGGAACTATGGCTACACCTTC.

The chain links TRBV6-2 or TRBV6-3 to TRBJ1-1, with D unclear. Trimming stripped 0 bases from V and 0 bases from J, with 8 bases between. This CDR3 is 15 amino acids long. Germline CDR1 and CDR2: MNHEY and SVGEGT. The CDR3 bases are TGTGCCAGCAGTTACTCTGGAGGGTTGAACACTGAAGCTTTCTTT. Translating gives CASSYSGGLNTEAFF.

V gene TRBV28 combines with J gene TRBJ1-1, with no clear D. Deletions cut 3 bases from V and 8 bases from J, with 19 bases between. CDR3 length: 15 amino acids. The germline V gene has CDR1 MDHEN and CDR2 SYDVKM. CDR3 DNA: TGTGCCAGCAGTTTGGTGACGGGTTTGAGGAAAGAAGCTTTCTTT. Translated: CASSLVTGLRKEAFF.